The 5 T cell receptor beta chains given below trace back to one sample, sequenced in a study of T-cell memory formation after mild COVID-19. TCRdb processed the 5' RACE reads anew with MiXCR; each CDR3 protein has one entry. This sample has approximately 350,000 distinct CDR3 sequences, with 10% to 15% found just once. The sample was PBMCs or a T cell subset sorted from them (not recorded which). These receptors all come from a man in his late teens or twenties who had mild COVID-19 (a few samples of this study predate the infection). Cell type and time point are not known.

This clonotype was picked up many times. V is TRBV20-1 and J is TRBJ2-3; D ambiguous. CDR1 and CDR2 from the germline V gene are DFQATT and SNEGSKA (reference sequence). Trimming pared 0 bases from V and 5 bases from J, leaving 9 bases between. The CDR3 length is 13 residues. In DNA form, the CDR3 reads TGCAGTGCTAGAGATTACGAACGAGATACGCAGTATTTT. Protein: CSARDYERDTQYF.

This chain joins TRBV12-3 or TRBV12-4 and TRBJ2-7; no clear D. This CDR3 is 15 amino acids long. The V gene lost 3 bases and the J gene lost 6 bases, with 18 bases spanning the gap. CDR3 sequence (DNA): TGTGCCAGCAGTTTTTGCGAGCCCCGAGCCGGCGAGCAGTACTTC. Its protein product is CASSFCEPRAGEQYF.

The V call is TRBV6-6, the J call TRBJ2-3; 7 bases align to TRBD2. Germline CDR1 MNHNY, CDR2 SVGAGI (reference sequence). CDR3 length: 14 amino acids. The V segment lost 1 base and the J segment 3 bases; nucleotides outside the gene matches: 1. For the CDR3, the DNA is TGTGCCAGCAGTTACTACGGGGGGACAGATACGCAGTATTTT. Encoded protein: CASSYYGGTDTQYF.

This clonotype was counted ten times or more. The chain is built from TRBV11-2 and TRBJ2-2, with TRBD1 matching over 9 bases. V was clipped by 5 bases and J by 4 bases; unmatched bases: 8. Germline V CDR1 and CDR2: SGHAT, FQNNGV. CDR3 length equals 16 residues. The CDR3 DNA follows: TGTGCCAGCAGCAAAACTGGACAGGGGAGCACCGGGGAGCTGTTTTTT. Its protein product is CASSKTGQGSTGELFF.

This clonotype was detected only a few times. The rearrangement uses TRBV20-1 and TRBJ1-5; D call uncertain. The V gene's germline CDR1 is DFQATT and CDR2 SNEGSKA (reference sequence). The CDR3 contains 16 residues. Between the trimmed V and J ends, which lost 5 bases and 3 bases, there was a span of 20 bases. CDR3 in DNA: TGCAGTGCTGGTAGACACGAGCTAGCTATCAATCAGCCCCAGCATTTT. Protein sequence: CSAGRHELAINQPQHF.